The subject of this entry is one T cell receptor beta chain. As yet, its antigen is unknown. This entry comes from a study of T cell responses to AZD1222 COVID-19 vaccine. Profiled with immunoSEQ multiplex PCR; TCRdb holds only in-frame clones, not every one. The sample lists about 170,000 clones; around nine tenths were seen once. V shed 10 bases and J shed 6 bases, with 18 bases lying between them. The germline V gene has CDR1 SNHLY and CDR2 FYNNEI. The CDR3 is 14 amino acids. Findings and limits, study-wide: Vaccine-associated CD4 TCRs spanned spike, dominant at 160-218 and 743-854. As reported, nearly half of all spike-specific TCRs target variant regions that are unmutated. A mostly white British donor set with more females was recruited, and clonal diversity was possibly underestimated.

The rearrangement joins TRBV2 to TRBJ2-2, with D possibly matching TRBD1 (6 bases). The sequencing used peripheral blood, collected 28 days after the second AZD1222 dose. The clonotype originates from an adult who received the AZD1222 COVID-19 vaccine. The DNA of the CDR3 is TGTGCCACCGTCAGGGGCCTAGGTGCCGGGGAGCTGTTTTTT. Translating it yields CATVRGLGAGELFF.